This TCR beta chain derives from a study of cytomegalovirus exposure and HLA in healthy donors. Per the germline V gene, CDR1 is SQVTM and CDR2 is ANQGSEA. This CDR3 comprises 13 residues. V lost 5 bases and J lost 3, with 11 bases in between. Study-level findings and limits: Beyond CMV serostatus, there was no information to go on about immune exposure.

Both 60 Vbeta primers and 13 Jbeta primers went into the PCR. In the original processing: Unique TCR beta chains numbered approximately 80 million in a later analysis, with around 10 million shared. Using immunoSEQ multiplex PCR, the repertoire was profiled, and TCRdb retains in-frame clones only, with some absent. That table supplies the V and J calls and clone size; D and trimming were determined from the DNA. The sample contains more than 200,000 clones, roughly 85% of which appear only once. Turning to this clone: Its cognate antigen is unknown.

The TCR sequence derives from a man between 18 and 35 years old in good health and CMV-seronegative. Sequenced sample: PBMCs. The J gene is TRBJ1-5, the V gene TRBV29-1; maybe TRBD1 (6 bases). The CDR3 is CSVLQGINQPQHF. The CDR3, as DNA: TGCAGCGTTCTACAGGGTATCAATCAGCCCCAGCATTTT.